This T cell receptor beta chain was observed in a study of blood T cell repertoires in COVID-19. In the study overall: PBMCs, B-cell-depleted T cells, or T cells provided the cDNA or gDNA that made up the material.

Sequencing used immunoSEQ multiplex PCR; TCRdb keeps in-frame clones, though not all of them. The repertoire holds about 50,000 clones, with about 84% as singletons. CDR1 and CDR2 (germline): SGHTA, FQGNSA. This CDR3 has 13 residues. V lost 2 bases to trimming and J lost 4 bases, with 9 bases between them. The rearrangement links TRBV7-2 to TRBJ2-7; D is possibly TRBD2 (5 bases). The receptor was derived from a woman aged 60-75 years with acute or convalescent COVID-19. Input material: peripheral blood. DNA of the CDR3: TGTGCCAGCAGCTTATCTCGGGGATACGAGCAGTACTTC. Translation gives CASSLSRGYEQYF.